Listed below are T cell receptor beta chains from one sample, sequenced in a study of neurological immune-mediated disorders. TCRdb recomputed calls from the 5' RACE reads with MiXCR, one row per CDR3 protein. The sample carries 50,000 to 65,000 distinct CDR3 sequences, 3.6% recorded once. Sample: PBMCs. Every receptor here comes from a young man with multiple sclerosis. Both conserved end residues are part of each CDR3. The D gene is left open where the match is weak. The size of a clone is reported for some rows only, either as once, few or many, or as a class for expanded clones.

D gene	clone size	V gene	J gene	CDR3 protein	CDR3 DNA
-	many	TRBV5-1	TRBJ2-1	CASSLASSGEQFF	TGCGCCAGCAGCTTGGCGAGCTCAGGTGAGCAGTTCTTC
-	many	TRBV25-1	TRBJ2-5	CASSEFDLSQWYF	TGTGCCAGCAGTGAATTCGACCTATCCCAATGGTACTTC
TRBD1	-	TRBV2	TRBJ2-7	CASRFGTDSYEQYF	TGTGCCAGCAGGTTCGGGACAGACTCCTACGAGCAGTACTTC
TRBD1	many	TRBV5-6	TRBJ2-5	CASSSGQNRETQYF	TGTGCCAGCAGCTCGGGACAGAATAGAGAGACCCAGTACTTC
-	-	TRBV20-1	TRBJ2-5	CSARGQQKETQYF	TGCAGTGCTAGAGGGCAGCAAAAAGAGACCCAGTACTTC
-	many	TRBV5-1	TRBJ2-1	CASSLRELNQYNEQFF	TGCGCCAGCAGCTTGAGAGAGTTGAATCAGTACAATGAGCAGTTCTTC
TRBD1	many	TRBV5-5	TRBJ2-1	CASSPDRDEQFF	TGTGCCAGCAGCCCGGACAGGGATGAGCAGTTCTTC
TRBD2	many	TRBV15	TRBJ2-3	CATSRGLAGGRLGTDTQYF	TGTGCCACCAGCAGAGGTCTAGCGGGAGGGCGCCTCGGCACAGATACGCAGTATTTT
TRBD1	many	TRBV5-1	TRBJ2-1	CASSRTWTGGYNEQFF	TGCGCCAGCAGCCGTACCTGGACAGGGGGTTACAATGAGCAGTTCTTC
-	many	TRBV29-1	TRBJ1-1	CSIDSIGAWAFF	TGCAGTATCGACTCCATAGGTGCGTGGGCTTTCTTT
TRBD2	many	TRBV20-1	TRBJ2-1	CSASLLAGGPNEQFF	TGCAGTGCTAGCTTACTAGCGGGAGGGCCCAATGAGCAGTTCTTC
TRBD1	many	TRBV28	TRBJ2-7	CASSLRKSGGPYEQYF	TGTGCCAGCAGCCTAAGGAAATCAGGGGGCCCCTACGAGCAGTACTTC
TRBD1	many	TRBV15	TRBJ1-1	CATRKTGTANTEAFF	TGTGCCACCAGAAAAACCGGGACAGCGAACACTGAAGCTTTCTTT
TRBD1	many	TRBV20-1	TRBJ2-7	CSARSVGTGTYEQYF	TGCAGTGCTAGAAGCGTCGGGACAGGGACCTACGAGCAGTACTTC
TRBD1	many	TRBV20-1	TRBJ1-5	CSALGQGGQPQHF	TGCAGTGCTCTCGGACAGGGAGGTCAGCCCCAGCATTTT
TRBD1	few	TRBV29-1	TRBJ2-2	CSGQTGLNTGELFF	TGCAGCGGCCAGACAGGGCTAAACACCGGGGAGCTGTTTTTT
-	many	TRBV20-1	TRBJ2-1	CSAPVRDQSSYNEQFF	TGCAGTGCCCCCGTTCGGGATCAAAGCTCCTACAATGAGCAGTTCTTC
-	many	TRBV5-6	TRBJ2-7	CASSLWGNSYEQYF	TGTGCCAGCAGCTTGTGGGGGAATTCCTACGAGCAGTACTTC
-	many	TRBV20-1	TRBJ1-2	CSVPLLGDNYGYTF	TGCAGTGTCCCGCTCTTGGGGGATAACTATGGCTACACCTTC
-	many	TRBV25-1	TRBJ1-6	CASSAGVLNSPLHF	TGTGCCAGCAGTGCCGGGGTCCTTAATTCACCCCTCCACTTT
TRBD1	-	TRBV5-1	TRBJ2-3	CASSSRQGAKDTQYF	TGCGCCAGCAGCTCCAGACAGGGGGCAAAAGATACGCAGTATTTT
TRBD2	many	TRBV5-1	TRBJ2-7	CASRPTSGGPYEQYF	TGCGCCAGCAGGCCGACTAGCGGGGGCCCATACGAGCAGTACTTC
TRBD1	many	TRBV10-3	TRBJ2-5	CAISDPGQGDETQYF	TGTGCCATCAGTGACCCAGGACAGGGGGACGAGACCCAGTACTTC
TRBD1	many	TRBV20-1	TRBJ2-2	CSARDRENLAGELFF	TGCAGTGCTCGGGACAGGGAAAATTTGGCCGGGGAGCTGTTTTTT
-	many	TRBV6-6	TRBJ2-7	CASSMGVGTGSYEQYF	TGTGCCAGCAGCATGGGGGTGGGGACTGGCTCCTACGAGCAGTACTTC
TRBD1	many	TRBV7-9	TRBJ2-2	CASSLNGQGNTGELFF	TGTGCCAGCAGCTTAAACGGACAGGGGAACACCGGGGAGCTGTTTTTT
TRBD1	-	TRBV10-3	TRBJ2-2	CAIRGTDNTGELFF	TGTGCCATCAGAGGGACAGACAACACCGGGGAGCTGTTTTTT
TRBD1	many	TRBV29-1	TRBJ2-7	CSVEDRPAYEQYF	TGCAGCGTGGAGGACAGGCCTGCCTACGAGCAGTACTTC
TRBD1	many	TRBV20-1	TRBJ1-1	CSATGQGVEAFF	TGCAGTGCTACCGGGCAGGGGGTTGAAGCTTTCTTT
TRBD1	many	TRBV5-1	TRBJ1-1	CASSSTGTGGSTEAFF	TGCGCCAGCAGCTCCACCGGGACAGGAGGGAGCACTGAAGCTTTCTTT
-	many	TRBV12-3/TRBV12-4	TRBJ2-3	CASSLVNSQYF	TGTGCCAGCAGTTTAGTGAACTCGCAGTATTTT
-	many	TRBV7-2	TRBJ1-5	CASSLVYQPQHF	TGTGCCAGCAGCTTAGTCTATCAGCCCCAGCATTTT
TRBD1	many	TRBV2	TRBJ2-7	CASKPRDRLYEQYF	TGTGCCAGCAAGCCACGGGACAGGCTCTACGAGCAGTACTTC
-	-	TRBV5-1	TRBJ2-7	CASGPPDRSYEQYF	TGCGCCAGTGGTCCCCCGGACAGATCCTACGAGCAGTACTTC
-	-	TRBV28	TRBJ1-3	CASSLRESGKTIYF	TGTGCCAGCAGCCTCCGGGAGTCTGGAAAAACCATATATTTT
-	many	TRBV20-1	TRBJ2-7	CSSLALGQGLYEQYF	TGCAGTTCGCTAGCCCTCGGGCAGGGCCTCTACGAGCAGTACTTC
-	many	TRBV10-3	TRBJ2-2	CAISRQENTGELFF	TGTGCCATCAGCCGACAGGAGAACACCGGGGAGCTGTTTTTT
TRBD2	many	TRBV20-1	TRBJ2-1	CSARGREGPLNEQFF	TGCAGTGCTAGAGGCCGGGAGGGCCCCCTCAATGAGCAGTTCTTC
-	many	TRBV7-9	TRBJ1-1	CASSLGRENTEAFF	TGTGCCAGCAGCCTCGGACGAGAGAACACTGAAGCTTTCTTT
-	many	TRBV5-1	TRBJ2-2	CASSVFNRDTGELFF	TGCGCCAGCAGCGTATTTAACAGGGACACCGGGGAGCTGTTTTTT
-	many	TRBV30	TRBJ1-5	CAWSVQWGGPQNF	TGTGCCTGGAGTGTGCAGTGGGGAGGGCCCCAGAATTTT
TRBD1	many	TRBV7-2	TRBJ2-7	CASSLDRDRGEQYF	TGTGCCAGCAGCTTAGACCGGGACAGGGGCGAGCAGTACTTC
-	many	TRBV12-3/TRBV12-4	TRBJ1-3	CASRSYRLGNTIYF	TGTGCCAGCAGATCATACAGGTTGGGAAACACCATATATTTT
TRBD1	many	TRBV5-1	TRBJ1-1	CASSLKTGTGNTEAFF	TGCGCCAGCAGCCTGAAAACCGGGACAGGGAACACTGAAGCTTTCTTT
TRBD1	many	TRBV5-1	TRBJ2-1	CASSIGTDNEQFF	TGCGCCAGCAGCATTGGGACAGACAATGAGCAGTTCTTC
TRBD1	many	TRBV5-1	TRBJ1-2	CASSSSGGTADGYTF	TGCGCCAGCAGCTCATCAGGGGGGACAGCGGATGGCTACACCTTC
TRBD2	many	TRBV7-8	TRBJ2-5	CASSLAPGTSAETQYF	TGTGCCAGCAGCTTAGCGCCCGGGACTAGCGCCGAGACCCAGTACTTC
-	many	TRBV4-2	TRBJ2-5	CASSHPQETQYF	TGTGCCAGCAGCCACCCCCAAGAGACCCAGTACTTC
TRBD2	many	TRBV5-5	TRBJ2-1	CASSLGLAGAEQFF	TGTGCCAGCAGCTTGGGTCTAGCGGGGGCCGAGCAGTTCTTC
-	many	TRBV5-1	TRBJ1-1	CASSLAEGPNTEAFF	TGCGCCAGCAGCTTGGCCGAGGGTCCGAACACTGAAGCTTTCTTT
-	many	TRBV7-2	TRBJ1-1	CASSLVGRTEAFF	TGTGCCAGCAGCTTAGTCGGGCGAACTGAAGCTTTCTTT
-	many	TRBV7-8	TRBJ1-5	CASTQPGVNQPQHF	TGTGCCAGCACTCAACCCGGCGTTAATCAGCCCCAGCATTTT
-	many	TRBV7-8	TRBJ2-7	CASSSGLAYEQYF	TGTGCCAGCAGCTCCGGACTGGCGTACGAGCAGTACTTC
TRBD2	many	TRBV6-5	TRBJ2-1	CASRLTPGLAWYEQFF	TGTGCCAGCAGACTTACACCGGGACTAGCTTGGTATGAGCAGTTCTTC